This TCR beta chain was documented in a study of T cells in Graves' hyperthyroidism and ophthalmopathy. The investigators amplified TCR beta CDR3 regions from RNA transcripts. Initially, a first-round RT-PCR of the TCR CDR3 employed the HTBI primer set. One entry per CDR3 protein results from TCRdb running MiXCR on the multiplex PCR reads. The sample contains roughly 350,000 distinct CDR3 sequences, about 14% of which appear only once. This clonotype came up many times. Germline-derived CDR1 and CDR2 are MDHEN and SYDVKM. Trimming removed 3 bases from V and 1 base from J, with 9 bases in between. CDR3 length: 14 amino acids.

The receptor was isolated from a woman in her 30s with Graves' ophthalmopathy. Source material: blood. V usage is TRBV28 and J usage is TRBJ1-2; tentative D call: TRBD1 (5 bases). In nucleotides, the CDR3 is TGTGCCAGCAGTTTCCCGGACATTAACTATGGCTACACCTTC. It codes for CASSFPDINYGYTF.